What follows describes a single T cell receptor (beta chain). The data derive from a study of cytotoxic CD8 clonotypes in ibrutinib-treated CLL. The V gene's germline CDR1 is SGHRS and CDR2 YFSETQ. CDR3 length equals 16 residues. The V gene lost 0 bases and the J gene lost 6 bases, with 13 bases spanning the gap. Assay: immunoSEQ multiplex PCR; the TCRdb copy retains only in-frame clones and omits some. This repertoire shows about 130,000 clones, around three quarters found once; its top ten account for roughly 13%. The sample was PBMCs, taken after 12 months of ibrutinib treatment. The V gene is TRBV5-1, the J gene TRBJ1-6; D perhaps matches TRBD1 (5 bases). The source of this sequence is a human donor with chronic lymphocytic leukemia. CDR3 in amino acids: CASSLEPQGSNSPLHF. In nucleotides, the CDR3 is TGCGCCAGCAGCTTGGAACCTCAGGGTTCTAATTCACCCCTCCACTTT.